The rows below give T cell receptor beta chains drawn from one sample of a study of cytomegalovirus exposure and HLA in healthy donors. TCRdb keeps only in-frame clones here, not all; method: immunoSEQ multiplex PCR. The sample has 150,000 to 250,000 clones; the top ten hold 0.65% to 0.75%. Sequencing was carried out using PBMCs. The source of these receptors is a boy between 10 and 17 years old in good health and CMV-seronegative. The CDR3 runs from the conserved cysteine through the conserved F or W. Fields, in order: J gene, V gene, D gene, CDR3 protein, CDR3 DNA. D genes are given only for firm matches.

TRBJ1-2 | TRBV6-5 | - | CASRVDSGTYGSYTF | TGTGCCAGCAGGGTAGACAGCGGGACATATGGTAGCTACACCTTC
TRBJ2-4 | TRBV30 | TRBD1 | CAWSRTGQIGNIQYF | TGTGCCTGGAGTAGAACGGGACAGATTGGTAACATTCAGTACTTC
TRBJ2-7 | TRBV4-3 | TRBD2 | CASSFAREGSYEQYF | TGCGCCAGCAGCTTTGCCCGGGAGGGCTCCTACGAGCAGTACTTC
TRBJ2-5 | TRBV7-9 | TRBD1 | CASSSGHRGVLWLETQYF | TGTGCCAGCAGTTCCGGCCACAGGGGGGTTCTGTGGTTGGAGACCCAGTACTTC
TRBJ1-6 | TRBV14 | - | CASSKQQRTSPLHF | TGTGCCAGCAGCAAACAACAGAGAACCTCACCCCTCCACTTT
TRBJ2-3 | TRBV5-4 | TRBD1 | CASSWDRGIPIGTDTQYF | TGTGCCAGCAGCTGGGACAGGGGAATCCCTATAGGCACAGATACGCAGTATTTT
TRBJ2-7 | TRBV11-3 | - | CASSTGSSYEQYF | TGTGCCAGCAGCACCGGGTCCTCCTACGAGCAGTACTTC
TRBJ2-6 | TRBV7-3 | - | CASSLRSLGTQLSGANVLTF | TGTGCCAGCAGCTTACGGTCTCTGGGCACACAGCTCTCTGGGGCCAACGTCCTGACTTTC
TRBJ1-1 | TRBV4-1 | - | CASSQPTAGNGAEAFF | TGCGCCAGCAGCCAACCAACGGCAGGGAACGGAGCTGAAGCTTTCTTT
TRBJ1-6 | TRBV6-6 | - | CASRSGPGIRDSPLHF | TGTGCCAGCAGGAGTGGTCCAGGGATAAGGGATTCACCCCTCCACTTT
TRBJ1-6 | TRBV10-3 | - | CAISQDNSPLHF | TGTGCCATATCCCAGGATAATTCACCCCTCCACTTT
TRBJ2-5 | TRBV7-2 | - | CASSLVGAGETQYF | TGTGCCAGCAGCTTAGTAGGGGCGGGGGAGACCCAGTACTTC
TRBJ1-5 | TRBV5-1 | - | CASSLERGQPQHF | TGCGCCAGCAGCTTGGAAAGGGGTCAGCCCCAGCATTTT
TRBJ2-1 | TRBV14 | TRBD2 | CASSQSGLAFYNEQFF | TGTGCCAGCAGCCAATCGGGACTAGCGTTCTACAATGAGCAGTTCTTC